This TCR beta chain was obtained from a study of identical twins. Template switching added a universal primer binding site, and final cDNA carried unique molecular identifiers. TCRdb ran MiXCR on the 5' RACE reads and lists one entry per CDR3 protein. The table includes 350,000 to 400,000 distinct CDR3 sequences, 9% detected once. This clonotype was observed at least ten times. Its antigen remains unknown. The V gene's germline CDR1 is DFQATT and CDR2 SNEGSKA (reference sequence). The CDR3 totals 19 residues. The trim removed 6 bases at V and 2 bases at J, leaving 20 bases unmatched. Study-level findings and limits: The authors drew conclusions from cross-sectional statistical analysis rather than following the same donors. With abundant cord blood beta clonotypes, insertions were fewer; memory repertoires showed no such pattern.

This clonotype was obtained from a woman in her forties or fifties in good health. The genes are TRBV20-1 and TRBJ1-5; 9 nucleotides align to TRBD1. The sequencing input was naive T cells sorted from blood. The CDR3 nucleotides read TGCAGTGCCCAGAGCTTTAGGACAGGGGTTGCCTTTGGCAATCAGCCCCAGCATTTT. This codes for CSAQSFRTGVAFGNQPQHF.